The clone carrying this T cell receptor (beta chain) has more than one count but fewer than ten. Time point in this sample: pre-sensitization, week 0. Noted treatment: therapeutic diphenylcyclopropenone sensitization with weekly scalp DPC. TCRdb passed the RACE reads through MiXCR, listing each CDR3 protein once. Of 350,000 to 450,000 distinct CDR3 sequences listed, roughly 4.6% are singletons. This CDR3 has 14 amino acids. V dropped 5 bases and J dropped 3 bases, with 14 bases sitting between them. Germline V gives CDR1 PRHDT, CDR2 FYEKMQ (reference sequence). This record belongs to a study of human T cells and chemical hapten exposure. Study information: Minor volume differences among pooled libraries chiefly drove per-sample TCR yield variation.

Sample: whole blood, taken in connection with sensitization to the hapten diphenylcyclopropenone (DPC). This receptor was identified in a woman aged 45 to 65 with alopecia areata. Some clones in this sample may be carry-over from other donors' samples. The chain links TRBV13 to TRBJ2-7, with a tentative D call TRBD2 (5 bases). The CDR3 DNA reads as TGTGCCAGCAGCCCCCGTTCGGGGATCTACGAGCAGTACTTC. Translation: CASSPRSGIYEQYF. The whole variable domain, filled in from reference TRBV13 and TRBJ2-7, reads AAGVIQSPRHLIKEKRETATLKCYPIPRHDTVYWYQQGPGQDPQFLISFYEKMQSDKGSIPDRFSAQQFSDYHSELNMSSLELGDSALYFCASSPRSGIYEQYFGPGTRLTVT.